This TCR beta chain was captured by sequencing in a study of blood T cells in healthy people across ages. A J-beta primer mix and a sample-barcoded 5' primer were used in a second PCR of about 7 to 12 cycles. Every sample gave at least 3 million paired-end reads containing CDR3. TCRdb analysed the 5' RACE reads with MiXCR anew, one entry per CDR3 protein. The sample includes approximately 1.5 million distinct CDR3 sequences, about 45% of them seen just once. About 10 milliliters of peripheral blood were drawn from each donor. General study findings and limits: A strong correlation between TCR beta diversity and naive T cell percentage was seen. A roughly linear fall in TCR beta diversity per million T cells was seen with increasing age.

Only a few counts were recorded for this clonotype. Antigen: not known. Germline assignment: CDR1 SGHTA and CDR2 FQGNSA. Trimming took off 3 bases at V and 6 bases at J, with 8 bases between the two ends. CDR3 length: 12 residues. Sequencing was performed on blood. The chain has TRBV7-2 and TRBJ2-5; the D is unclear. The TCR was taken from a woman aged 18-29 years in good health. The CDR3 DNA reads TGTGCCAGCAGCTTCGCTATGAAGACCCAGTACTTC. Its protein product is CASSFAMKTQYF.